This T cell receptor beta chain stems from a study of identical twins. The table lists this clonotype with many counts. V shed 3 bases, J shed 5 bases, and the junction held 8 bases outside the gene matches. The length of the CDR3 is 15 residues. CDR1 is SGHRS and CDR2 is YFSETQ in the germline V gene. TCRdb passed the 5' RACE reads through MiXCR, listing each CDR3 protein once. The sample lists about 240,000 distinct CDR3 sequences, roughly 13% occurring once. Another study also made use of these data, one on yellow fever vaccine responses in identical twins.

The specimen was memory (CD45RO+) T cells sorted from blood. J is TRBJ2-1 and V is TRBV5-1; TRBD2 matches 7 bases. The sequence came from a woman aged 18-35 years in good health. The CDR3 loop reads CASSSTGTNNNEQFF. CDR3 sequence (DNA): TGCGCCAGCAGCTCTACTGGGACTAATAACAATGAGCAGTTCTTC.